This T cell receptor beta chain derives from a study of T cell repertoires in cytomegalovirus infection (dated by TCRdb to about 2019). Some background on the complete study: Because public TCR beta signatures pointed to carriage of CMV infection together with the matching HLA type, the HLA type of each donor mattered for the analysis.

What the study reported, not specific to this receptor: The ex vivo response was dominated by HLA-C-restricted CMV-specific TCR beta clonotypes, which also provided the single most frequent clonotype in two of eight donors. In both this cohort and an independent cohort of some 380 donors, the cumulative frequency of public TCR beta family members distinguished carriers of CMV infection plus the relevant HLA type.

Instrument on record: Illumina HiSeq 1500. TCRdb passed the public sequencing reads through fastp at Q25 and MiXCR, retaining productive beta sequences. A single entry per CDR3 protein holds the most common genes and DNA from its merged rows. The sample table shows some 400,000 distinct CDR3 sequences, and 30% to 40% are seen once. The ten largest clones take up about an eighth of the sample. Looking up the germline V gene yields CDR1 SGHVS and CDR2 FQNEAQ. Here V drops 1 base and J drops 7 bases, and the junction holds 10 bases not matched to any gene. Taken from cysteine to phenylalanine, the CDR3 has 17 residues. The only DNA kept is the CDR3, 51 bases in frame from the first base. This clonotype was recorded many times. Which antigen it targets is not known. No much larger clonotype is one base removed from it; base qualities were not supplied.

The V and J segments used are TRBV7-8 and TRBJ2-3, and TRBD2 aligns with 11 junction nucleotides. This receptor was identified in a human donor in good health (CMV status not recorded). Some clones in this sample may be carry-over from other donors' samples. The sequenced sample was PBMCs. The DNA is as follows: TGTGCCAGCAGCTTAGTTATTGCTACTAGCGGGGGCAATACGCAGTATTTT. The encoded protein is CASSLVIATSGGNTQYF.